These 30 T cell receptor beta chains were all obtained from the same sample, sequenced in a study of T-cell memory formation after mild COVID-19. TCRdb fed the 5' RACE reads into MiXCR, producing one record per CDR3 protein. Seen here are some 320,000 distinct CDR3 sequences, roughly an eighth observed once, and the top ten hold 21%. The sample comprised PBMCs or a T cell subset sorted from them (not recorded which). The receptor source for this set is a young man who had mild COVID-19 (a few samples of this study predate the infection). Cell type and time point are not known.

This clonotype has just a few counts. The chain has TRBV7-2 and TRBJ1-5, with D perhaps matching TRBD1 (5 bases). With 5 bases removed from V and 6 bases from J, the gap between germline ends came to 14 bases. From germline, CDR1 is SGHTA and CDR2 FQGNSA. There are 14 residues in the CDR3. The chain's CDR3 is CASSTRGVRQPQHF. The CDR3 DNA reads TGTGCCAGCAGCACGCGGGGGGTTCGTCAGCCCCAGCATTTT.

The chain joins TRBV6-2 or TRBV6-3 to TRBJ2-3; D remains ambiguous. The CDR3 runs 14 residues. The V gene lost 6 bases and the J gene lost 3 bases, with 13 bases spanning the gap. CDR1 MNHEY and CDR2 SVGEGT come from the germline V gene. As DNA, the CDR3 is TGTGCCAGCAGGGCCGCCGGCCGAACAGATACGCAGTATTTT. Amino acids: CASRAAGRTDTQYF.

This clonotype has more than one count but fewer than ten. The J gene is TRBJ2-3, the V gene TRBV5-5; 14 bases map to TRBD2. This CDR3 comprises 18 residues. The V gene's germline CDR1 is SGHKS and CDR2 YYEKEE (reference sequence). V trimming: 5 bases; J trimming: 2 bases; junction bases outside the gene matches: 10. This CDR3 is CASRRGLAGAQPTDTQYF. For the CDR3, the DNA is TGTGCCAGCAGGCGGGGACTAGCGGGGGCACAACCCACAGATACGCAGTATTTT. Full variable domain (outside the CDR3, taken from reference TRBV5-5 and TRBJ2-3): DAGVTQSPTHLIKTRGQQVTLRCSPISGHKSVSWYQQVLGQGPQFIFQYYEKEERGRGNFPDRFSARQFPNYSSELNVNALLLGDSALYLCASRRGLAGAQPTDTQYFGPGTRLTVL.

This clonotype turned up a few times. The chain combines TRBV4-1 with TRBJ1-6; 8 bases agree with TRBD1. Germline V gives CDR1 MGHRA, CDR2 YSYEKL. This CDR3 has 16 amino acids. With 0 bases clipped from V and 10 bases from J, the junction kept 8 bases outside the gene matches. CDR3 region: CASSQDPDRARSPLHF. For the CDR3, the DNA is TGCGCCAGCAGCCAAGATCCGGACAGGGCTCGGTCACCCCTCCACTTT.

The table lists this clonotype with a count of one. V gene TRBV12-3 or TRBV12-4 combines with J gene TRBJ1-6; 9 positions match TRBD1. Trimming removed 5 bases from V and 10 bases from J; junction bases left unmatched: 9. There are 15 residues in the CDR3. This CDR3 is CASSGVGTGWSPLHF. The DNA of the CDR3 is TGTGCCAGCAGTGGGGTAGGGACAGGGTGGTCACCCCTCCACTTT.

The chain has TRBV12-3 or TRBV12-4 and TRBJ1-1; tentatively, D is TRBD1 (5 bases). The V gene lost 5 bases and the J gene lost 4 bases, with 11 bases spanning the gap. The CDR3 runs to 13 residues. The DNA for the CDR3 is TGTGCCAGCAGTCGAGGGGAGGGCACTGAAGCTTTCTTT. This gives the protein CASSRGEGTEAFF.

The chain has TRBV5-1 and TRBJ2-7; 10 nucleotides match TRBD2. Losses at the gene ends were 2 bases for V and 2 bases for J; bases not matched to a gene: 4. The CDR3 sequence is 15 residues long. CDR1 is SGHRS, CDR2 YFSETQ, per germline. In DNA form, the CDR3 reads TGCGCCAGCAGCTTTGGTACTAGCGGGGCCTACGAGCAGTACTTC. Translated: CASSFGTSGAYEQYF.

This clonotype came up a few times. The rearrangement uses TRBV6-2 or TRBV6-3 and TRBJ2-3, with D possibly called TRBD1 or TRBD2 (6 bases each). V lost 6 bases, J lost 6 bases, and 13 bases lay in between. The CDR3 extends over 13 amino acids. Germline V gene lookup returns CDR1 MNHEY and CDR2 SVGEGT. Here the CDR3 DNA reads TGTGCCAGCAGAGACGGGGGCGTCGATACGCAGTATTTT. Its translation: CASRDGGVDTQYF.

This clonotype has only a few counts. The chain couples TRBV20-1 to TRBJ2-7, with 7 bases that match TRBD1. This CDR3 contains 12 residues. Germline trimming cut 5 bases from V and 2 bases from J; bases unmatched to any gene: 3. Per the germline V gene, CDR1 is DFQATT and CDR2 is SNEGSKA (reference sequence). The CDR3 DNA is TGCAGTGCTTGGGACAGTCCCTACGAGCAGTACTTC. Protein product: CSAWDSPYEQYF.

This clonotype turned up a few times. The genes are TRBV5-1 and TRBJ1-2, with 8 bases identical to TRBD1. V dropped 3 bases and J dropped 3; count of bases not matched to a gene: 4. The CDR3 runs to 14 residues. Germline CDR1 SGHRS, CDR2 YFSETQ. The CDR3 nucleotides are TGCGCCAGCAGCTCACGACAGGGGTACTATGGCTACACCTTC. It translates to CASSSRQGYYGYTF.

This clonotype was seen a handful of times. The V and J genes are TRBV5-1 and TRBJ2-7, with a possible D match to TRBD1 (5 bases). Trimming cost V 5 bases and J 2 bases, with 20 bases left between them. There are 16 residues in the CDR3. CDR1 and CDR2 (germline): SGHRS, YFSETQ. CDR3 residues: CASSTSGSIPPYEQYF. CDR3 DNA: TGCGCCAGCAGTACGTCAGGGTCAATCCCCCCCTACGAGCAGTACTTC.

The genes are TRBV4-1 and TRBJ1-1; D perhaps matches TRBD1 (5 bases). CDR1 MGHRA and CDR2 YSYEKL come from the germline V gene. The CDR3 consists of 16 residues. Deletions cut 1 base from V and 6 bases from J, with 18 bases between. DNA of the CDR3: TGCGCCAGCAGCCAAGGGGACGGCGGTGGAGGGGCTGAAGCTTTCTTT. Amino acid sequence: CASSQGDGGGGAEAFF.

This clonotype was seen at least ten times. CDR3 sequence (DNA): TGTGCCAGCAGTTTGCGGCAGGAGCAGTACTTC. This codes for CASSLRQEQYF. V usage is TRBV12-3 or TRBV12-4 and J usage is TRBJ2-7; no definite D call. The V end was cut by 3 bases, the J end by 7 bases, with 7 bases between. The CDR3 extends over 11 amino acids.

The chain joins TRBV5-1 to TRBJ2-7; 10 bases line up with TRBD2. Trimming took 4 bases from V and 5 from J; bases not matched to a gene: 3. This CDR3 contains 13 residues. Germline V CDR1 and CDR2: SGHRS, YFSETQ. CDR3 protein: CASSRTSGDEQYV. CDR3 coding DNA: TGCGCCAGCAGCCGTACTAGCGGGGACGAGCAGTACGTC.

The sample holds a few counts of this clonotype. V and J are TRBV5-1 and TRBJ1-5; no firm D call. Trimming pared 9 bases from V and 0 bases from J, leaving 13 bases between. The germline V gene has CDR1 SGHRS and CDR2 YFSETQ. The CDR3 length is 14 residues. Here the CDR3 DNA reads TGCGCCACTGGGGTGAGGGTTAGCAATCAGCCCCAGCATTTT. Encoded protein: CATGVRVSNQPQHF. Combining the CDR3 with reference TRBV5-1 and TRBJ1-5 gives the whole variable domain KAGVTQTPRYLIKTRGQQVTLSCSPISGHRSVSWYQQTPGQGLQFLFEYFSETQRNKGNFPGRFSGRQFSNSRSEMNVSTLELGDSALYLCATGVRVSNQPQHFGDGTRLSIL.

V and J are TRBV15 and TRBJ2-3, with TRBD1 matching 9 bases. The CDR3 contains 15 residues. Losses at the gene ends were 2 bases for V and 8 bases for J; bases not matched to a gene: 8. The germline CDR1 and CDR2 sequences are LNHNV and YYDKDF (reference sequence). CDR3 bases: TGTGCCACCAGCAGATCATTAGGGACAGGGACTACGCAGTATTTT. Its translation: CATSRSLGTGTTQYF.

This clonotype was detected a few times. This sequence joins TRBV7-9 and TRBJ2-5, with a possible D match to TRBD2 (6 bases). CDR3 length: 15 amino acids. Germline assignment: CDR1 SEHNR and CDR2 FQNEAQ (reference sequence). The V end was cut by 7 bases, the J end by 0 bases, with 15 bases between. The CDR3 sequence is CASTLYGGDQETQYF. The CDR3 DNA follows: TGTGCCAGCACCTTGTACGGGGGAGACCAAGAGACCCAGTACTTC. The full variable domain, with the rest looked up from reference TRBV7-9 and TRBJ2-5, is DTGVSQNPRHKITKRGQNVTFRCDPISEHNRLYWYRQTLGQGPEFLTYFQNEAQLEKSRLLSDRFSAERPKGSFSTLEIQRTEQGDSAMYLCASTLYGGDQETQYFGPGTRLLVL.

The V call is TRBV6-5, the J call TRBJ2-3; D is ambiguous. The CDR3 covers 15 residues. Germline-derived CDR1 and CDR2 are MNHEY and SVGAGI. V was cut by 0 bases and J by 2 bases, with 9 bases left in between. The DNA of the CDR3 is TGTGCCAGCAGTTACTCGGTGGCAGTCACAGATACGCAGTATTTT. Amino acid sequence: CASSYSVAVTDTQYF.

The V call is TRBV6-6, the J call TRBJ1-1; no clear D gene. V was clipped by 8 bases and J by 1 base, with 14 bases between them. Germline V gene data show CDR1 as MNHNY and CDR2 as SVGAGI (reference sequence). This CDR3 spans 14 amino acids. The CDR3 protein is CASLNKGWNTEAFF. Written as DNA, the CDR3 is TGTGCCAGCCTAAACAAGGGATGGAACACTGAAGCTTTCTTT.

The chain recombines TRBV5-1 with TRBJ2-7; D call uncertain. V was clipped by 1 base and J by 3 bases, with 11 bases between them. The CDR3 has 14 amino acids. Looked up from germline, CDR1 is SGHRS and CDR2 is YFSETQ. For the CDR3, the DNA is TGCGCCAGCAGCTTGTTGCGACTCAACTACGAGCAGTACGTC. This encodes CASSLLRLNYEQYV.

This clonotype came up a few times. The chain combines TRBV6-2 or TRBV6-3 with TRBJ2-7, with D perhaps TRBD1 or TRBD2 (7 bases each). The CDR3 is 14 amino acids. Germline V CDR1 and CDR2: MNHEY, SVGEGT. The ends were cut back, 6 bases at V and 4 bases at J, with 16 bases in the middle. The CDR3 reads CASSSGTENYEQYF. In nucleotides, the CDR3 is TGTGCCAGCAGCAGCGGGACAGAGAATTACGAGCAGTACTTC.

J is TRBJ2-7 and V is TRBV7-2; D not resolved. The germline gives CDR1 SGHTA, CDR2 FQGNSA. Trimming left V 3 bases short and J 4 bases short, with 10 bases between. The CDR3 totals 13 residues. CDR3 DNA: TGTGCCAGCAGCTTCCGGTATGGGTACGAGCAGTACGTC. It translates to CASSFRYGYEQYV.

A few counts support this clonotype. This rearrangement joins TRBV28 to TRBJ2-5, with 12 bases aligning to TRBD2. Trimming removed 5 bases from V and 5 bases from J; junction bases left unmatched: 9. This CDR3 region has 16 residues. Per germline, CDR1 MDHEN and CDR2 SYDVKM. The CDR3 nucleotides are TGTGCCAGCAGTGTGGCTAGCGGGGGGGCCCCGGAGACCCAGTACTTC. Translation: CASSVASGGAPETQYF.

This clonotype showed up just a few times. The J gene is TRBJ2-4, the V gene TRBV7-6; weak D call: TRBD1 (5 bases). The germline V gene encodes CDR1 SGHVS and CDR2 FNYEAQ. The V end lost 5 bases, the J end lost 5 bases, and 10 bases lay between the germline ends. The CDR3 loop spans 13 amino acids. The CDR3 region has the DNA TGTGCCAGCAGCGCTAGGGGCGAAAACATTCAGTACTTC. Amino acid sequence: CASSARGENIQYF. The entire variable domain, with the rest obtained from reference TRBV7-6 and TRBJ2-4, is as follows: GAGVSQSPRYKVTKRGQDVALRCDPISGHVSLYWYRQALGQGPEFLTYFNYEAQQDKSGLPNDRFSAERPEGSISTLTIQRTEQRDSAMYRCASSARGENIQYFGAGTRLSVL.

This clonotype showed up just a few times. This chain connects TRBV3-1 to TRBJ2-1; 12 bases are shared with TRBD2. Germline CDR1 reads LGHDT; CDR2 reads YNNKEL (reference sequence). V was pared by 0 bases and J by 9 bases, with 9 bases of the junction left unmatched. CDR3 length: 17 residues. CDR3 DNA: TGTGCCAGCAGCCAAGACTATTCTAGCGGGGGGGCGGCTGAGCAGTTCTTC. This encodes CASSQDYSSGGAAEQFF.

The chain uses TRBV9 and TRBJ2-3; 7 bases agree with TRBD1. The CDR3 runs to 15 residues. J gave up 2 bases and V 7 bases, and 10 bases lay outside the gene matches. Germline V gives CDR1 SGDLS, CDR2 YYNGEE. The CDR3 coding sequence is TGTGCCAGCGCCTTCAGGGGGTACCCCACAGATACGCAGTATTTT. The encoded protein is CASAFRGYPTDTQYF. Full variable domain (missing parts from reference TRBV9 and TRBJ2-3): DSGVTQTPKHLITATGQRVTLRCSPRSGDLSVYWYQQSLDQGLQFLIQYYNGEERAKGNILERFSAQQFPDLHSELNLSSLELGDSALYFCASAFRGYPTDTQYFGPGTRLTVL.

There are many counts of this clonotype. The chain is built from TRBV5-1 and TRBJ2-1; D is possibly TRBD1 (6 bases). Germline CDR1 SGHRS, CDR2 YFSETQ. The length of the CDR3 is 15 residues. V was cut by 0 bases and J by 8 bases, with 15 bases left in between. This CDR3 reads CASSLATQGLYEQFF. CDR3 DNA: TGCGCCAGCAGCTTGGCCACACAGGGTTTGTATGAGCAGTTCTTC.

This chain joins TRBV4-2 and TRBJ1-1, with D unclear. Germline V gives CDR1 LGHNA, CDR2 YNFKEQ. The CDR3 loop spans 15 amino acids. Deletions cut 1 base from V and 1 base from J, with 10 bases between. Here the CDR3 DNA reads TGTGCCAGCAGCCAAGTGTCCCCAGGGAACACTGAAGCTTTCTTT. Its translation: CASSQVSPGNTEAFF.

The chain combines TRBV2 with TRBJ1-1; D may be TRBD1 (5 bases). CDR3 size: 13 residues. V lost 6 bases, J lost 6 bases, and 14 bases lay in between. Germline V gives CDR1 SNHLY, CDR2 FYNNEI. As DNA, the CDR3 is TGTGCCAGCAGGGTCGAAGGGACGGCTGAAGCTTTCTTT. Translated, it gives CASRVEGTAEAFF.

This clonotype was seen ten or more times. The chain has TRBV12-3 or TRBV12-4 and TRBJ2-5, with TRBD2 matching 8 bases. The length of the CDR3 is 15 residues. Trimming cost V 6 bases and J 7 bases; bases outside gene matches: 13. The CDR3 loop is CASSSSGSLSGTQYF. DNA of the CDR3: TGTGCCAGCAGCTCCAGCGGGAGCCTCTCGGGGACCCAGTACTTC.